This passage covers 24 T cell receptor beta chains from one sample sequenced in a study of molecular identifiers for immune sequencing clone quantification. A single record per CDR3 protein comes from TCRdb applying MiXCR to the PCR reads. The data contain over 600,000 distinct CDR3 sequences, 15% to 20% of them singletons. The sequenced sample was naive CD8+ T cells from blood, with Jurkat cell RNA spiked in. Subset: FACS-sorted CD8+CD4-CCR7+CD45RA+ naive T cells. The receptors derive from a human donor in good health. Some libraries in this study had Jurkat cell RNA spiked in.

A note on this clonotype: A much larger clone differs by one base, so this may be a read error. No DNA is shown, since the ends of the CDR3 on it are uncertain; the CDR3 is the one TCRdb lists. The chain couples TRBV28 to TRBJ2-3. CDR1 and CDR2 from the germline V gene are MDHEN and SYDVKM. Inclusive of both ends, the CDR3 amounts to 15 amino acids. CDR3 loop: CASSLWAEGTDTRYF.

This chain connects TRBV14 to TRBJ2-5; 8 bases are shared with TRBD1. V was clipped by 4 bases and J by 5 bases; unmatched bases: 6. The CDR3 is 14 residues long. The germline gives CDR1 SGHDN, CDR2 FVKESK. Written as DNA, the CDR3 is TGTGCCAGCAGCCCGGGACAGGTCCGGGAGACCCAGTACTTC. Encoded protein: CASSPGQVRETQYF.

The table lists this clonotype with a count of one. It may be a read error: a sequence one base away is much more abundant. The chain couples TRBV10-3 to TRBJ2-7; maybe TRBD2 (7 bases). The CDR3 is 14 amino acids. Germline V gene data show CDR1 as ENHRY and CDR2 as SYGVKD. The CDR3 nucleotides are TGTGCCATCACCGAAGGGGGGGGAAGTTACGAGCGGTACTTC. Protein: CAITEGGGSYERYF.

The chain employs TRBV30 and TRBJ2-3; 10 bases map to TRBD1. This CDR3 has 22 residues. The J segment lost 2 bases and the V segment lost 0 bases, leaving 23 bases of the junction unmatched. Germline V CDR1 and CDR2: GTSNPN, SVGIG (reference sequence). CDR3 sequence reads: CAWSVLGIGDRGALALTDTQYF. The CDR3 nucleotides read TGTGCCTGGAGTGTACTCGGTATTGGGGACAGGGGCGCGCTAGCCCTCACAGATACGCAGTATTTT. The full variable domain, completed using reference TRBV30 and TRBJ2-3, is SQTIHQWPATLVQPVGSPLSLECTVEGTSNPNLYWYRQAAGRGLQLLFYSVGIGQISSEVPQNLSASRPQDRQFILSSKKLLLSDSGFYLCAWSVLGIGDRGALALTDTQYFGPGTRLTVL.

In this sample, this clonotype turned up many times. This chain connects TRBV19 to TRBJ2-6; a weak D match, TRBD2 (6 bases). From germline, CDR1 is LNHDA and CDR2 SQIVND (reference sequence). CDR3 length equals 14 residues. V gave up 11 bases and J gave up 2 bases, with 13 bases separating them. The CDR3 DNA is TGTGCCCCCGTGGGGGGACCTGGGGCCAACGTCCTGACTTTC. Protein: CAPVGGPGANVLTF.

Regarding this clonotype: A much larger clone lies a single base off, so this may be a read error. This chain joins TRBV7-9 and TRBJ2-5; D unresolved. This CDR3 contains 13 residues. Per the germline V gene, CDR1 is SEHNR and CDR2 is FQNEAQ (reference sequence). The CDR3 loop reads CAGSFGPEETQYF. In nucleotides, the CDR3 is TGTGCCGGCAGCTTCGGGCCGGAAGAGACCCAGTACTTC.

This clonotype was observed at least ten times. The V and J genes are TRBV7-9 and TRBJ2-2; D is possibly TRBD1 (6 bases). Trimming stripped 2 bases from V and 3 bases from J, with 10 bases between. Germline assignment: CDR1 SEHNR and CDR2 FQNEAQ (reference sequence). The CDR3 loop spans 15 amino acids. CDR3: CASSLRTDHTGELFF. In DNA form, the CDR3 reads TGTGCCAGCAGCTTAAGGACAGATCACACCGGGGAGCTGTTTTTT.

In its sample, this clonotype was seen a few times. A much larger clone is a single base away; this may be a read error. This sequence joins TRBV6-6 and TRBJ2-7, with D perhaps assigned TRBD1 or TRBD2 (6 bases each). The CDR3 covers 11 residues. V gave up 8 bases and J gave up 5 bases, with 10 bases separating them. Germline V lookup: CDR1 MNHNY, CDR2 SVGAGI (reference sequence). The CDR3 nucleotides are TGTGCCAGCGCGGAGGGGGACGAGCAGTACTTC. It specifies CASAEGDEQYF.

A word on this clonotype: A much larger clonotype is one base distant, so this may be a read error. This chain links TRBV6-1 with TRBJ2-2; 7 bases match TRBD2. CDR3 length: 18 residues. V was clipped by 2 bases and J by 5 bases; unmatched bases: 14. Germline-derived CDR1 and CDR2 are MNHNS and SASEGT. The CDR3 nucleotides read TGTGCCAGCAGTGAATCTTGGGGGGGACTATACAAAACCGGGGAGCTGTTTTTT. This gives the protein CASSESWGGLYKTGELFF.

The chain employs TRBV5-1 and TRBJ2-2; TRBD1 or TRBD2 may be the D gene (7 bases each). Between the trimmed V and J ends, which lost 4 bases and 7 bases, there was a span of 20 bases. The V gene's germline CDR1 is SGHRS and CDR2 YFSETQ. This CDR3 has 16 amino acids. CDR3 nucleotides: TGCGCCAGCAGCGACCTTCAGGGGGGGGCCGGCGGGGAGCTGTTTTTT. Its translation: CASSDLQGGAGGELFF.

This clonotype was seen repeatedly, ten times or more. The V call is TRBV4-3, the J call TRBJ1-1, with unresolved D. The V end lost 0 bases, the J end lost 0 bases, and 8 bases lay between the germline ends. CDR1 and CDR2 (germline): LGHNA, YSLEER. The CDR3 sequence is 15 residues long. The CDR3 DNA reads TGCGCCAGCAGCCAAGAGGGCGACATGAACACTGAAGCTTTCTTT. The encoded protein is CASSQEGDMNTEAFF.

This clonotype showed up many times. The V call is TRBV9, the J call TRBJ1-5, with 7 bases identical to TRBD1. Germline CDR1 and CDR2: SGDLS and YYNGEE. This CDR3 has 15 amino acids. V trimming: 5 bases; J trimming: 0 bases; junction bases outside the gene matches: 5. CDR3: CASSEQGYSNQPQHF. The CDR3 nucleotides read TGTGCCAGCAGTGAACAGGGGTATAGCAATCAGCCCCAGCATTTT.

This clonotype was detected ten times or more. The chain combines TRBV5-4 with TRBJ2-5; D possibly corresponds to TRBD2 (5 bases). V lost 4 bases and J lost 2, with 15 bases in between. Looked up from germline, CDR1 is SGHNT and CDR2 is YYREEE (reference sequence). The CDR3 sequence is 15 residues long. The CDR3 DNA reads TGTGCCAGCAGCCCCGCCGAGGGTGGACAAGAGACCCAGTACTTC. It encodes CASSPAEGGQETQYF.

J is TRBJ2-6 and V is TRBV19, with TRBD1 identical over 7 bases. The V gene end was trimmed by 9 bases and the J gene end by 0 bases; junction bases not matched to a gene: 5. CDR3 length equals 15 residues. Germline V gene sequence: CDR1 LNHDA, CDR2 SQIVND (reference sequence). The DNA for the CDR3 is TGTGCCAGCCGGGACAGATACTCTGGGGCCAACGTCCTGACTTTC. Protein product: CASRDRYSGANVLTF.

There are a few counts of this clonotype. This sequence joins TRBV13 and TRBJ2-2; no definite D call. V lost 3 bases to trimming and J lost 2 bases, with 10 bases between them. Germline V CDR1 and CDR2: PRHDT, FYEKMQ (reference sequence). This CDR3 is built from 15 residues. CDR3 sequence: CASSFFSSNTGELFF. The DNA of the CDR3 is TGTGCCAGCAGCTTTTTCAGTAGTAACACCGGGGAGCTGTTTTTT.

Turning to this clonotype: At one of its ends the junction is not consistent with the germline gene, which may arise from a read error. The chain combines TRBV7-9 with TRBJ2-7; no firm D call. This CDR3 is built from 14 residues. Germline loops: CDR1 SEHNR, CDR2 FQNEAQ (reference sequence). DNA for the CDR3: TGTGCCAGCAGCCCCTGGACGGGTCCATACGAGCGGTACTTC. Residues: CASSPWTGPYERYF.

There are a few counts of this clonotype. The gene calls are TRBV14 and TRBJ1-6; tentative D call: TRBD1 (5 bases). Germline values: CDR1 SGHDN, CDR2 FVKESK. The CDR3 contains 14 residues. The V end was cut by 1 base, the J end by 10 bases, with 11 bases between. CDR3 region: CASSQVGTGSPLHF. In nucleotides, the CDR3 is TGTGCCAGCAGCCAAGTAGGGACTGGGTCACCCCTCCACTTT.

The rearrangement links TRBV30 to TRBJ2-2, with TRBD2 as a possible D gene (5 bases). Trimming pared 3 bases from V and 1 base from J, leaving 6 bases between. The CDR3 spans 13 residues. CDR1 is GTSNPN, CDR2 SVGIG, per germline (reference sequence). The CDR3 DNA sequence: TGTGCCTGGAGCGGGGTGAACACCGGGGAGCTGTTTTTT. It translates to CAWSGVNTGELFF.

This sequence joins TRBV6-4 and TRBJ1-4; D remains ambiguous. The CDR3 runs 15 residues. V lost 3 bases and J 1 base, leaving 9 bases between the germline ends. Germline V gives CDR1 MRHNA, CDR2 SNTAGT. Here the CDR3 reads CASSDCKGTNEKLFF. The CDR3 DNA reads TGTGCCAGCAGTGATTGCAAGGGAACTAATGAAAAACTGTTTTTT.

Details on this clonotype: Since no conserved phenylalanine or tryptophan closes the CDR3, a read error is the likely cause. CDR3 DNA sequence: TGTGCCAGCAGCCCGGATGGTGGGAGAGGGTACGAGCAGTACCTC. Its protein is CASSPDGGRGYEQYL. The chain combines TRBV3-1 with TRBJ2-7; D might be TRBD2 (5 bases). From germline, CDR1 is LGHDT and CDR2 YNNKEL (reference sequence). Trimming took 4 bases from V and 4 from J, leaving 17 bases between them. CDR3 length: 15 amino acids.

This clonotype was picked up many times. The gene calls are TRBV30 and TRBJ1-1; D may be TRBD1 (6 bases). V lost 0 bases, J lost 4 bases, and 9 bases lay in between. CDR3 length: 13 residues. Germline values: CDR1 GTSNPN, CDR2 SVGIG (reference sequence). The CDR3 sequence is CAWSVTGLTEAFF. DNA of the CDR3: TGTGCCTGGAGTGTAACAGGGCTCACTGAAGCTTTCTTT.

To note about this clonotype: Just one base apart from a much larger clone, this may be a read error. This chain links TRBV2 with TRBJ2-5; 7 nucleotides agree with TRBD1. Germline values: CDR1 SNHLY, CDR2 FYNNEI. The J segment lost 4 bases and the V segment lost 6 bases, leaving 14 bases of the junction unmatched. The CDR3 totals 16 residues. This chain's CDR3 is CASRAGDRVIRETQYF. CDR3 DNA sequence: TGTGCCAGCAGGGCCGGGGACAGAGTAATCCGAGAGACCCAGTACTTC.

This clonotype was counted at least ten times. The chain joins TRBV2 to TRBJ1-5; D perhaps matches TRBD1 (6 bases). This CDR3 has 15 residues. The germline CDR1 and CDR2 sequences are SNHLY and FYNNEI. Trimming removed 6 bases from V and 0 bases from J, with 12 bases in between. The CDR3 DNA sequence: TGTGCCAGCAGCCAGGGGTACGGTAGCAATCAGCCCCAGCATTTT. Its protein product is CASSQGYGSNQPQHF.

This clonotype turned up a few times. The chain combines TRBV10-3 with TRBJ2-3; TRBD2 agrees at 8 bases. Germline V gene data show CDR1 as ENHRY and CDR2 as SYGVKD. There are 19 residues in the CDR3. With 0 bases clipped from V and 1 base from J, the junction kept 12 bases outside the gene matches. CDR3 amino acids: CAISESIGVLAGRTDTQYF. CDR3 sequence (DNA): TGTGCCATCAGTGAGTCGATTGGCGTTTTAGCGGGACGCACAGATACGCAGTATTTT.